The present T cell receptor (beta chain) was sequenced within a study of T cells expressing NK-cell markers. Study observations and caveats: Roughly six of the donors carried dominant NKG2C+ clonotypes that took up roughly 1.0-8% of their CD8+ T cells.

The germline gives CDR1 DFQATT, CDR2 SNEGSKA (reference sequence). The length of the CDR3 is 15 residues. On this clonotype: What it binds is unknown.

Beta-chain TCR cDNA was generated via 5'RACE template switching with UMIs. With the 5' RACE reads reprocessed, TCRdb shows one record per CDR3 protein and no DNA. This table holds 500,000 to 700,000 distinct CDR3 sequences. The sequence was collected from a man aged 18-30 years in good health. Sequencing was performed on blood T cells: a sorted CD56 or NKG2C T cell subset, CD4+ or CD8+ T cells, or bulk PBMC T cells (not recorded which). The chain joins TRBV20-1 to TRBJ2-1; TCRdb calls TRBD2, which cannot be checked without DNA. This CDR3 is CSAANLAGSYNEQFF.